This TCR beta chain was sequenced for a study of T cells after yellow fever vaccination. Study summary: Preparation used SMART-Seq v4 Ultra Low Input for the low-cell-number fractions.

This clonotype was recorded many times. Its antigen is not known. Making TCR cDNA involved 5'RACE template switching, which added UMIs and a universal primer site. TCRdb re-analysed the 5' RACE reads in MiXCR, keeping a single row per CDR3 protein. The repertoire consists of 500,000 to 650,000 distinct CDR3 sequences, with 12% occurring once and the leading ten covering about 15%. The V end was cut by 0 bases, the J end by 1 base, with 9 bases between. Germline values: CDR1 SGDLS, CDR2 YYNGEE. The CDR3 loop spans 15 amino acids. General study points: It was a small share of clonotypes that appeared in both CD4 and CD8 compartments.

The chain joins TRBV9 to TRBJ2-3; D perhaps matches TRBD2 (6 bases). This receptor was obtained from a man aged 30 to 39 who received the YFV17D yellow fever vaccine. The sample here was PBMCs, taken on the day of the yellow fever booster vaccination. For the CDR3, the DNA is TGTGCCAGCAGCGTAGCCCCTAGCGGCACAGATACGCAGTATTTT. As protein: CASSVAPSGTDTQYF.